The T cell receptor beta chain described here comes from a study of cytomegalovirus exposure and HLA in healthy donors listed by TCRdb under 2017. Regarding the study in general: An earlier analysis of some 620 of the donors reported 250 to 300 Gb of sequence data and some 110 million unique TCR beta sequences obtained from 150 million to 200 million T cells. Because of strong linkage in the cohort, five DR-DQ haplotypes were treated as single units for association and clustering. The study was designed to test whether signatures of past pathogen exposure could be identified by cataloging public T cell receptors. A later analysis re-examined previously published TCR beta repertoires from more than 650 donors and added high-resolution HLA genotyping to investigate patterns of TCR occurrence. Besides the first cohort of about 730 subjects, a separate validation cohort made up of roughly 120 different subjects was used. The genetic ancestry cluster associated with self-reported Caucasian donors included roughly four fifths of the approximately 400 genotyped donors. Across some 400 genotyped donors of the cohort, an average of about 240,000 unique TCR beta nucleotide sequences per donor were sequenced, and around 20% of those sequences were non-productive. Every discovery cohort repertoire had been produced on one sequencing platform. HLA typing covered class I and class II loci at four-digit resolution. In a later genetic analysis, genome-wide SNP genotypes for about 65% of the roughly 670 donors were used, and that subset was treated as a discovery cohort. Alongside the repertoire data, information on donor age, sex, ethnicity and CMV serostatus was compiled. Approximately 310 gigabases of sequencing data and 80 million or so unique TCR sequences were included in an early release covering roughly 700 HLA-typed donors. The number of donors typed differed by locus, with roughly 629-640 for A, B, C, DRB1 and DQB1, around 520 for DQA1, 600 to 610 for DPA1, and some 470 for DPB1. Rather than using new phenotypic data, the later analysis identified candidate immune exposures from TCR beta sequences and from how often those sequences occurred across donors. To predict cytomegalovirus infection status, the study brought together high-throughput TCR immunosequencing, statistical association of individual TCRs with disease status, and machine learning. The T cell repertoires of several hundred subjects were profiled by immunosequencing and related to cytomegalovirus serostatus. To decide whether each TCR beta V gene segment behaved as functional or pseudogenic, an earlier analysis of 587 of the donors relied on high-throughput TCR beta sequencing.

The library relied on the immunoSEQ multiplex PCR assay. A mixture of 60 forward primers for TCR Vbeta segments and 13 reverse primers for TCR Jbeta segments was used in the multiplex PCR. A multiplex PCR assay on genomic DNA amplified the CDR3 region of rearranged TCR beta genes. The amplified TCR beta libraries were sequenced on the Illumina HiSeq System as 87-base-pair reads. The original methods were these. In a later analysis, some 80 million unique TCR beta chains were counted across the 650 to 750 repertoires, and roughly 10 million of these chains were shared by at least two donors. Raw reads were error-corrected and collapsed into unique sequences by a nearest-neighbor algorithm in which closely related sequences were merged to remove PCR and sequencing errors. Alignment of CDR3 sequences to IMGT reference sequences was used to assign V, D and J gene segments. Each retained sequence needed at least a six-nucleotide match to both a V gene segment and a J gene segment. A rearrangement counted as productive if the CDR3 had no stop codons and remained in frame with V and J, and every other rearrangement counted as non-productive. CDR3 was defined by IMGT convention, running from the second conserved V-encoded cysteine to the conserved J-encoded phenylalanine. The earlier analysis of about 530 of the donors excluded any sequence lacking an unambiguous match to a single V gene segment. An earlier analysis of approximately 590 of the donors called V segments functional above 56.7% productive rearrangements and segregating when the between-donor standard deviation exceeded 5%. A statistical classification framework was built for diagnosing cytomegalovirus status from the catalog of TCR beta chain sequences. A later analysis assigned V and J genes by comparing TCR nucleotide sequences with IMGT/GENE-DB human TR gene sequences. Using the TCRdist pipeline, a later analysis assigned CDR3 sequences along with most-parsimonious VDJ recombination scenarios. In a later analysis, every TCR beta chain was defined by the combination of its CDR3 amino acid sequence and its V-gene family, and reads without a unique V-gene family were dropped. To address suspected cross-contamination and a sequencing artifact, a later analysis removed over 500 highly shared, low-generation-probability nucleotide sequences. In a later analysis, a clonal expansion index for each public chain was calculated from normalized within-repertoire ranks of inferred template counts. Generation probabilities in a later analysis came from a VDJ recombination model fitted to out-of-frame rearrangements, and those results were checked against IGoR. In a later analysis, TCR-TCR, TCR-HLA and TCR-CMV co-occurrence was scored with hypergeometric tests, and a repertoire-size bias correction was applied to TCR pairs. To estimate false discovery rates, a later analysis permuted the HLA or CMV assignments 20 times. In a later analysis, co-occurring TCRs were grouped using DBSCAN, with TCRdist sequence similarity added in when clustering inside HLA-allele-positive subsets. Co-occurrence clustering excluded repertoires with fewer than 30,000 or more than 120,000 public chains, plus five with anomalous nucleotide sharing. This immuneACCESS table, as held by TCRdb, lists in-frame sequences with V and J called but not all clones. Of the missing ones, under half trace to an unresolved V gene in checked studies; the others have no known cause. The DNA was the basis for D and trimming; V, J and clone size are from that table. This sample has under 200,000 clones in its table, and roughly 84% of those were observed once. The ten largest clones capture roughly 1.5% of the sample.

Paper-wide results and their limitations: The authors suggested that the approach could potentially be generalized to other disease states and immunological phenotypes. The study listed 150 to 200 TCR beta chains as associated with cytomegalovirus. The earlier analysis of some 540 of the donors excluded around 17 rarely observed V segments, including chromosome 9 orphons, because counts were too low. A few of the identified cytomegalovirus-associated TCR beta chains were confirmed in vitro to be specific for cytomegalovirus antigens. A further reported finding was that TCR beta sequences accurately predicted the HLA-A and HLA-B alleles for most subjects in the first cohort. In a later analysis, most CMV-associated TCR beta chains were found to appear HLA-restricted, with HLA associations seemingly driven largely by CMV exposure. Linkage disequilibrium might explain the correlated functional status among segregating V segments, but an unknown experimental factor could not be ruled out. Across donors, most TCR sequences were observed very rarely, whereas some public TCRs were present in many individuals. A later genetic analysis associated a missense DCLRE1C variant with V-gene and J-gene trimming of TCR beta chains, and an independent cohort replicated the association. According to a later genetic analysis, donors in an Asian-associated ancestry cluster had fewer N-insertions in productive TCRs than the approximately 650-donor mean. Broadly in line with IMGT annotations, most TCR beta V segments showed up in productive rearrangements about 90% or about 30% of the time in an earlier analysis of about 500 of the donors. A later analysis found that TCR association rates varied across HLA loci, with DRB1 alleles showing the most associated TCRs and HLA-C alleles the fewest. The cohort was sequenced for TCR beta chains only, and without alpha or paired-chain data the features that could be detected were limited. In a later analysis, several top co-occurrence clusters were reported to appear linked to parvovirus B19, influenza, CMV and Epstein-Barr virus. The classifier was reported to diagnose cytomegalovirus status with high specificity and sensitivity in both the original cohort and the validation cohort. Assigning TCR associations to individual alleles was difficult when HLA alleles, especially DR and DQ, strongly co-occurred. Presence/absence analyses assumed roughly uniform sequencing depth across donors, an assumption that may not hold. In a later analysis, HLA-associated TCR beta chains showed more clonal expansion and lower generation probabilities than non-associated chains that were equally common. A cluster of highly shared sequence variants was judged likely to be a technical artifact of the sequencing pipeline. A later analysis associated some 17,000 TCR beta sequences with specific HLA alleles at a false discovery rate of 0.05. Because HLA typing was unavailable for some donors at each locus, only the typed subset was used in association tests. The only immune exposure information available for the cohort was CMV serostatus.

The cohort consisted of 666 healthy bone marrow donors. Cohort members were all nominally healthy when sampled, although unrecorded immune exposures were likely present. The donor was CMV seronegative and was included in the group of hundreds of seronegative cohort members. A peripheral blood sample was provided by each donor, and peripheral blood mononuclear cells were used for TCR beta sequencing. Genomic DNA was extracted from the blood cell samples with the Qiagen DNeasy Blood Extraction Kit. To note about this clone: The target of this receptor is not known. The record has no base qualities; no much larger clone is one base away.

Sequencing input: PBMCs. This clonotype was sampled from a male donor in good health and CMV-seronegative.

The CDR3 here reads CASSLALAGALVGAQYF. The nucleotide sequence is given as TGTGCCAGCAGCTTAGCACTAGCGGGGGCCCTGGTCGGGGCCCAGTACTTC. This chain is built from TRBV11-2 and TRBJ2-5, with 11 bases aligning to TRBD2. The germline V end is reduced by 1 base and the J end by 9 bases; junction bases left unmatched: 13. Including cysteine and phenylalanine, the CDR3 has 17 amino acids. CDR3 DNA is the only sequence kept; it has 51 bases, read in frame from the first base. For CDR1 and CDR2, the germline V gene lists SGHAT and FQNNGV. The CDR3 plus the reference TRBV11-2 and TRBJ2-5 genes for the other parts give the full variable domain: EAGVAQSPRYKIIEKRQSVAFWCNPISGHATLYWYQQILGQGPKLLIQFQNNGVVDDSQLPKDRFSAERLKGVDSTLKIQPAKLEDSAVYLCASSLALAGALVGAQYFGPGTRLLVL.